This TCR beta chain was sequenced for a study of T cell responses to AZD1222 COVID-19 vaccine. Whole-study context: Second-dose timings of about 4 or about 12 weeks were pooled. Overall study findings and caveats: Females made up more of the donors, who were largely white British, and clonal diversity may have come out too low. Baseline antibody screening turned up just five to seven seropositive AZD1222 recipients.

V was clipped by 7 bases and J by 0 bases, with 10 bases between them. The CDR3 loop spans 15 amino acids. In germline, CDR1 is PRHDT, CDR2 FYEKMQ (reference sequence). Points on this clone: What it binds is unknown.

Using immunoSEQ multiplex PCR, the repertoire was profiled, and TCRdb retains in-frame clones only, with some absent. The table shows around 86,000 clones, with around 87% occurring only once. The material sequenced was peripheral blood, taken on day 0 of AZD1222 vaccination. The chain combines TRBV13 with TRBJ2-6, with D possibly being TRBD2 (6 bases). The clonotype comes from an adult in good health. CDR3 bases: TGTGCCAGCACCATGGAGGGCTCTGGGGCCAACGTCCTGACTTTC. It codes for CASTMEGSGANVLTF.